Presented here are 18 T cell receptor beta chains from one specimen sequenced in a study of cytomegalovirus exposure and HLA in healthy donors. The PCR used 60 Vbeta and 13 Jbeta primers. The assay was immunoSEQ multiplex PCR, and TCRdb's table has in-frame clones only and misses some. This table has 100,000 to 150,000 clones, 70% to 80% appearing once. Sequenced input: PBMCs. These TCRs come from a man younger than 35 in good health and CMV-seronegative.

The chain carries TRBV5-1 and TRBJ2-7; 9 bases are a match to TRBD1. With 4 bases clipped from V and 2 bases from J, the junction kept 4 bases outside the gene matches. CDR3 size: 14 residues. The germline CDR1 and CDR2 sequences are SGHRS and YFSETQ. CDR3 coding DNA: TGCGCCAGCAGCCCCGGGACAGGGACCTACGAGCAGTACTTC. Translating it yields CASSPGTGTYEQYF.

The V gene is TRBV6-1, the J gene TRBJ2-2, with TRBD2 matching 10 bases. This CDR3 is built from 16 residues. V lost 4 bases, J lost 4 bases, and 6 bases stayed unmatched. CDR1 and CDR2 (germline): MNHNS, SASEGT. CDR3 region: CASSGGGLAITGELFF. Here the CDR3 DNA reads TGTGCCAGCAGTGGAGGGGGACTAGCGATCACCGGGGAGCTGTTTTTT.

V and J are TRBV9 and TRBJ2-7; 10 bases fit TRBD2. Germline V CDR1 and CDR2: SGDLS, YYNGEE. V was clipped by 0 bases and J by 3 bases; unmatched bases: 18. The CDR3 is 20 residues long. Here the CDR3 reads CASSVAPSPSGTSVCYEQYV. CDR3 DNA sequence: TGTGCCAGCAGCGTAGCTCCTTCCCCTTCCGGGACTAGCGTATGCTACGAGCAGTACGTC.

This chain links TRBV19 with TRBJ1-1, with 10 bases fitting TRBD1. The CDR3 is 17 residues long. Germline V CDR1 and CDR2: LNHDA, SQIVND (reference sequence). Unmatched junction bases numbered 11, after V lost 2 bases and J lost 5 bases. The CDR3 DNA reads TGTGCCAGTAGTATAAGAGGGAGGACAGGGGGAAGGACTGAAGCTTTCTTT. This sequence encodes CASSIRGRTGGRTEAFF.

The J gene is TRBJ2-7, the V gene TRBV19, with 10 nucleotides matching TRBD2. Looked up from germline, CDR1 is LNHDA and CDR2 is SQIVND (reference sequence). Trimming removed 4 bases from V and 9 bases from J; junction bases left unmatched: 6. The CDR3 covers 13 residues. The CDR3 bases are TGTGCCAGTAGTAGCCTAGCGGGAGAGGGGCAGTACTTC. Translation gives CASSSLAGEGQYF. Full variable domain (missing parts from reference TRBV19 and TRBJ2-7): DGGITQSPKYLFRKEGQNVTLSCEQNLNHDAMYWYRQDPGQGLRLIYYSQIVNDFQKGDIAEGYSVSREKKESFPLTVTSAQKNPTAFYLCASSSLAGEGQYFGPGTRLTVT.

This sequence joins TRBV2 and TRBJ1-2; 8 bases agree with TRBD1. J lost 5 bases, V lost 2 bases, and 7 bases had no gene match. The CDR3 has 15 residues. CDR1 is SNHLY, CDR2 FYNNEI, per germline. CDR3 DNA: TGTGCCAGCAGTGAACCGGGACAGGATATTTATGGCTACACCTTC. Its translation is CASSEPGQDIYGYTF.

V is TRBV11-3 and J is TRBJ1-5, with 10 bases aligning to TRBD1. This CDR3 contains 17 residues. After removal of 0 bases from V and 1 base from J, the junction contained 3 bases not matched to a gene. The germline V gene encodes CDR1 SGHNT and CDR2 YENEEA. This CDR3 reads CASSLDGDRGSNQPQHF. The CDR3 nucleotides read TGTGCCAGCAGCTTAGATGGGGACAGGGGAAGCAATCAGCCCCAGCATTTT.

This chain connects TRBV25-1 to TRBJ1-1; TRBD1 matches 8 bases. The trim removed 3 bases at V and 6 bases at J, leaving 3 bases unmatched. This CDR3 comprises 13 residues. CDR1 is MGHDK and CDR2 is SYGVNS in the germline V gene. The CDR3 region is CASSDLDRAEAFF. Here the CDR3 DNA reads TGTGCCAGCAGTGACCTGGACAGGGCTGAAGCTTTCTTT.

This clone has more than one count but fewer than ten. This chain connects TRBV6-1 to TRBJ2-1, with D possibly being TRBD1 (5 bases). Germline-derived CDR1 and CDR2 are MNHNS and SASEGT. V was shortened by 4 bases and J by 5 bases, with 9 bases between the two germline ends. The CDR3 is made up of 13 amino acids. As DNA, the CDR3 is TGTGCCAGCAGTGGACAGTTCAACAATGAGCAGTTCTTC. Translated: CASSGQFNNEQFF.

The sample holds a few counts of this clone. The chain recombines TRBV5-1 with TRBJ1-1; tentatively, D is TRBD1 (5 bases). CDR1 is SGHRS, CDR2 YFSETQ, per germline. The CDR3 sequence is 13 residues long. V was pared by 4 bases and J by 1 base, with 8 bases between. The CDR3 protein is CASSVQGNTEAFF. The CDR3 DNA is TGCGCCAGCAGCGTTCAGGGGAACACTGAAGCTTTCTTT.

Note on this clone: In the same sample, other DNA sequences code for this CDR3. The V call is TRBV15, the J call TRBJ2-1; 10 positions agree with TRBD2. The CDR3 contains 19 residues. V lost 1 base and J lost 4; bases outside the gene matches: 13. Per the germline V gene, CDR1 is LNHNV and CDR2 is YYDKDF (reference sequence). DNA for the CDR3: TGTGCCACCAGCAGAGTGGGGGGAATAGCGGGAGGTGGATACAATGAGCAGTTCTTC. Its protein product is CATSRVGGIAGGGYNEQFF.

The V and J genes are TRBV6-6 and TRBJ2-3, with D maybe TRBD2 (6 bases). CDR1 is MNHNY and CDR2 is SVGAGI in the germline V gene (reference sequence). The CDR3 consists of 14 residues. The V end was cut by 7 bases, the J end by 0 bases, with 11 bases between. The CDR3 reads CASILAVSTDTQYF. In DNA, the CDR3 is TGTGCCAGCATCTTAGCGGTTAGCACAGATACGCAGTATTTT.

The chain uses TRBV4-2 and TRBJ1-4, with D possibly TRBD1 on 6 matching bases. The CDR3 contains 16 residues. V lost 10 bases, J lost 7 bases, and 25 bases lay in between. Per the germline V gene, CDR1 is LGHNA and CDR2 is YNFKEQ. In DNA form, the CDR3 reads TGTGCCACGACGCCGGGGGGCGCTGTGGTAGGTGAAAAACTGTTTTTT. Translating it yields CATTPGGAVVGEKLFF.

The chain carries TRBV30 and TRBJ1-1; unclear D gene. Trimming took off 3 bases at V and 0 bases at J, with 29 bases between the two ends. Per the germline V gene, CDR1 is GTSNPN and CDR2 is SVGIG (reference sequence). The CDR3 extends over 20 amino acids. CDR3 protein: CAWRISPSVSMEFMNTEAFF. In nucleotides, the CDR3 is TGTGCCTGGAGAATTTCCCCGTCAGTGAGTATGGAGTTCATGAACACTGAAGCTTTCTTT.

The V call is TRBV19, the J call TRBJ2-4; maybe TRBD2 (5 bases). V was clipped by 5 bases and J by 0 bases, with 14 bases between them. The germline V gene encodes CDR1 LNHDA and CDR2 SQIVND (reference sequence). The CDR3 runs to 16 residues. CDR3 amino acids: CASSEEAAVAKNIQYF. The CDR3, as DNA: TGTGCCAGTAGTGAGGAGGCAGCTGTAGCCAAAAACATTCAGTACTTC. The full variable domain, rest sourced from reference TRBV19 and TRBJ2-4, is DGGITQSPKYLFRKEGQNVTLSCEQNLNHDAMYWYRQDPGQGLRLIYYSQIVNDFQKGDIAEGYSVSREKKESFPLTVTSAQKNPTAFYLCASSEEAAVAKNIQYFGAGTRLSVL.

The chain has TRBV18 and TRBJ1-5, with D perhaps TRBD1 (5 bases). Per germline, CDR1 KGHSH and CDR2 LQKENI. This CDR3 spans 18 amino acids. The ends were cut back, 5 bases at V and 0 bases at J, with 20 bases in the middle. CDR3 nucleotides: TGTGCCAGCTCATCCCACGGACCACAGGCGGATAGCAATCAGCCCCAGCATTTT. It yields the protein CASSSHGPQADSNQPQHF.

V gene TRBV21-1 combines with J gene TRBJ2-2; the table names TRBD1, a call not compared with the DNA. TRBV21-1 is marked as a pseudogene. This CDR3 has 16 amino acids. The CDR3 is CASSKPNRGAAGELFF. The DNA for the CDR3 is TGTGCCAGCAGCAAGCCCAACAGGGGTGCGGCCGGGGAGCTGTTTTTT.

This clone is a singleton in its sample. The same CDR3 arises from other DNA sequences in this sample as well. The rearrangement joins TRBV6-5 to TRBJ2-1; TRBD1 agrees at 7 bases. The length of the CDR3 is 13 residues. V shed 6 bases, J shed 4 bases, and the junction held 3 bases outside the gene matches. Germline V gives CDR1 MNHEY, CDR2 SVGAGI. CDR3 sequence reads: CASRQGSYNEQFF. The CDR3 region has the DNA TGTGCCAGCAGACAGGGGTCGTACAATGAGCAGTTCTTC.